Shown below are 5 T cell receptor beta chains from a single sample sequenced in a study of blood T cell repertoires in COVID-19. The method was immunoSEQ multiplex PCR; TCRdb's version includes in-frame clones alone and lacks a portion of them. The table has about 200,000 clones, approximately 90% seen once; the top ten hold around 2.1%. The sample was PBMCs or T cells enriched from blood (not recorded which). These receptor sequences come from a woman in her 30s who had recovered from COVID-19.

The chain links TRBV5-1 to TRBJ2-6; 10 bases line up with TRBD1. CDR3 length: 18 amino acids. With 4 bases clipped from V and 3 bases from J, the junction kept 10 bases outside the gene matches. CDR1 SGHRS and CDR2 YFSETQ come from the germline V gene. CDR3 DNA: TGCGCCAGCAGCCAACGGACAGGGGGAGAGTTTGGGGCCAACGTCCTGACTTTC. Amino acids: CASSQRTGGEFGANVLTF.

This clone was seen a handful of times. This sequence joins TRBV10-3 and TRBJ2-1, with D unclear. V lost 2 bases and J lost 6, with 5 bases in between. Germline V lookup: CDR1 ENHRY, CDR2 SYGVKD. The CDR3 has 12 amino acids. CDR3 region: CAISEPSNEQFF. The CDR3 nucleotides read TGTGCCATCAGTGAGCCTTCCAATGAGCAGTTCTTC.

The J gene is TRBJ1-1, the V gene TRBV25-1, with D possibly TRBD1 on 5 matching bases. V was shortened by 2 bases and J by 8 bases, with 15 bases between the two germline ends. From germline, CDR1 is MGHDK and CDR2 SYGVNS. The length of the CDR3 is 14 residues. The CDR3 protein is CASSEMGGSREAFF. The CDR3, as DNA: TGTGCCAGCAGTGAAATGGGGGGTAGTAGGGAAGCTTTCTTT.

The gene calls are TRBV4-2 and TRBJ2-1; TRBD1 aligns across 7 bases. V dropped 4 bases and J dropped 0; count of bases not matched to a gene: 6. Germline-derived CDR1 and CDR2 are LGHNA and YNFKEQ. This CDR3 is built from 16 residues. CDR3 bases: TGTGCCAGCAGCCCTCAGGACAGGAGCTCCTACAATGAGCAGTTCTTC. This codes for CASSPQDRSSYNEQFF.

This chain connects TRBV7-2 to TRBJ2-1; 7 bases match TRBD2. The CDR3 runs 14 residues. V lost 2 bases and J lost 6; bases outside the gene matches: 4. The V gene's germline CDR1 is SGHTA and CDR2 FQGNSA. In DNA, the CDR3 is TGTGCCAGCAGCTTATTGACTAGCAGCAATGAGCAGTTCTTC. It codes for CASSLLTSSNEQFF.